Listed here is a single T cell receptor (beta chain). Its antigen is currently unknown. The data were obtained in a study of post-analysis software for immune sequencing data. Whole-study context: In terms of disease course, relapsing-remitting, secondary progressive and progressive-relapsing multiple sclerosis were included. Study outcomes and limitations: Strong co-clustering by F measure was evident for samples that had been prepared in the same batch. Compared with controls, patients showed significantly lower normalized Chao1 diversity. Controls showed lower frequencies than patients for a few TRBV segments, and TRBV5-6, TRBV5-1 and TRBV20-1 were among these.

Included in the TCR beta cDNA libraries were unique molecular identifiers. T cells numbering about 0.85 to 10 million yielded 450,000 to 600,000 cDNA molecules. TCRdb analysed the PCR reads with MiXCR anew, one entry per CDR3 protein. The data hold about 680,000 distinct CDR3 sequences, with roughly three fifths observed a single time. Germline V gives CDR1 DFQATT, CDR2 SNEGSKA (reference sequence). Trimming took off 6 bases at V and 3 bases at J, with 24 bases between the two ends. This CDR3 contains 17 residues. The source of this sequence is a girl aged 2-15 years with multiple sclerosis. The specimen was blood. This chain uses TRBV20-1 with TRBJ2-1; D is perhaps TRBD2 (8 bases). For the CDR3, the DNA is TGCAGTGCGCAGGGGGGACTTTGGCGGGGGGTCTACAATGAGCAGTTCTTC. Encoded protein: CSAQGGLWRGVYNEQFF.